Following are 13 T cell receptor beta chains from one sample sequenced in a study of beta chain features in type 1 diabetes. Study-wide points: Researchers report that Type 1 diabetes patients had moderately but significantly shorter TCRB CDR3s across all four CD4+ subsets.

No antigen has been identified for these receptors. Every isolated RNA sample was fully reverse transcribed, so sequencing captured expressed TCRB transcripts. Sequencing was performed with immunoSEQ multiplex PCR; in TCRdb, only in-frame clones are kept and a portion is missing. Of roughly 730,000 clones in the sample, around 15% were seen once. Source material: naive CD4+ T cells from blood. Receptors were obtained from a man younger than 35 with type 1 diabetes.

This clone was seen only a few times. This rearrangement joins TRBV7-9 to TRBJ1-4; TRBD1 matches at 7 bases. The CDR3 is made up of 18 amino acids. V shed 5 bases, J shed 1 base, and the junction held 13 bases outside the gene matches. Germline CDR1 SEHNR, CDR2 FQNEAQ (reference sequence). DNA for the CDR3: TGTGCCAGCAGCGGTAGCGGTTCCCAGGGGGGAACTAATGAAAAACTGTTTTTT. This codes for CASSGSGSQGGTNEKLFF.

This rearrangement joins TRBV7-8 to TRBJ2-3; the match to TRBD2 covers 8 bases. The V gene's germline CDR1 is SGHVS and CDR2 FQNEAQ. Unmatched junction bases numbered 14, after V lost 7 bases and J lost 5 bases. There are 16 residues in the CDR3. The CDR3, as DNA: TGTGCCAGCACCGAACCCCCGGGGGGGCGAGGAGATACGCAGTATTTT. As protein: CASTEPPGGRGDTQYF. Full variable domain (missing parts from reference TRBV7-8 and TRBJ2-3): GAGVSQSPRYKVAKRGQDVALRCDPISGHVSLFWYQQALGQGPEFLTYFQNEAQLDKSGLPSDRFFAERPEGSVSTLKIQRTQQEDSAVYLCASTEPPGGRGDTQYFGPGTRLTVL.

V usage is TRBV28 and J usage is TRBJ2-6; D call uncertain. The CDR3 length is 17 residues. V was shortened by 3 bases and J by 0 bases, with 12 bases between the two germline ends. Germline CDR1 MDHEN, CDR2 SYDVKM. DNA of the CDR3: TGTGCCAGCAGTTTCCGGCTCCAATACTCTGGGGCCAACGTCCTGACTTTC. It encodes CASSFRLQYSGANVLTF.

In this sample, this clone turned up a few times. The chain uses TRBV19 and TRBJ1-2; no clear D gene. Trimming cost V 5 bases and J 6 bases, with 10 bases left between them. This CDR3 is built from 12 residues. Germline values: CDR1 LNHDA, CDR2 SQIVND (reference sequence). The CDR3 spells CASSWADHGYTF. DNA of the CDR3: TGTGCCAGTAGTTGGGCAGACCATGGCTACACCTTC.

The CDR3 DNA is TGCGCCAGCAGCCCTCCGGACAGGGATTTTTCACCCCTCCACTTT. It specifies CASSPPDRDFSPLHF. J is TRBJ1-6 and V is TRBV4-1; 8 bases align to TRBD1. CDR1 and CDR2 (germline): MGHRA, YSYEKL. CDR3 length: 15 residues. J gave up 9 bases and V 4 bases, and 8 bases lay outside the gene matches.

This clone was detected a few times. The chain uses TRBV6-1 and TRBJ2-4; D is perhaps TRBD1 (6 bases). Looked up from germline, CDR1 is MNHNS and CDR2 is SASEGT. This CDR3 is 14 amino acids long. V lost 3 bases and J 9 bases, leaving 15 bases between the germline ends. The CDR3 nucleotides read TGTGCCAGCAGTGAGCACAGGGTCGGGGTCATTCAGTACTTC. Translated, it gives CASSEHRVGVIQYF.

This clone was seen at least ten times. This chain uses TRBV30 with TRBJ2-1, with 9 bases matching TRBD1. This CDR3 spans 14 amino acids. The germline gives CDR1 GTSNPN, CDR2 SVGIG (reference sequence). The J segment lost 6 bases and the V segment lost 2 bases, leaving 5 bases of the junction unmatched. The CDR3 DNA follows: TGTGCCTGGAGTCCGGACAGGGGAGGCAATGAGCAGTTCTTC. This translates into CAWSPDRGGNEQFF.

This clone was observed a handful of times. V gene TRBV7-9 combines with J gene TRBJ1-2; no definite D call. CDR3 size: 15 residues. V lost 0 bases, J lost 5 bases, and 13 bases lay in between. Germline CDR1 reads SEHNR; CDR2 reads FQNEAQ (reference sequence). CDR3: CASSLAETQTYGYTF. CDR3 in DNA: TGTGCCAGCAGCTTAGCCGAGACCCAAACTTATGGCTACACCTTC.

The rearrangement uses TRBV9 and TRBJ1-3, with D hard to call. V was trimmed by 0 bases and J by 0 bases, leaving 7 bases between them. The germline V gene encodes CDR1 SGDLS and CDR2 YYNGEE. The CDR3 has 15 amino acids. As DNA, the CDR3 is TGTGCCAGCAGCGTAGCTGCAGCCTCTGGAAACACCATATATTTT. Encoded protein: CASSVAAASGNTIYF.

The V call is TRBV5-6, the J call TRBJ1-2; D may be TRBD1 (5 bases). With 0 bases removed from V and 4 bases from J, the gap between germline ends came to 13 bases. This CDR3 region has 15 residues. CDR1 SGHDT and CDR2 YYEEEE come from the germline V gene. CDR3 DNA sequence: TGTGCCAGCAGCTTGGAGGGGCCGGACTTCTATGGCTACACCTTC. It translates to CASSLEGPDFYGYTF. Looking up the rest from reference TRBV5-6 and TRBJ1-2 gives the full variable domain: DAGVTQSPTHLIKTRGQQVTLRCSPKSGHDTVSWYQQALGQGPQFIFQYYEEEERQRGNFPDRFSGHQFPNYSSELNVNALLLGDSALYLCASSLEGPDFYGYTFGSGTRLTVV.

The V gene is TRBV28, the J gene TRBJ1-4, with D perhaps matching TRBD1 (5 bases). Per germline, CDR1 MDHEN and CDR2 SYDVKM. This CDR3 has 16 amino acids. The ends were cut back, 6 bases at V and 7 bases at J, with 21 bases in the middle. The DNA of the CDR3 is TGTGCCAGCAGCCTCTCAGGGACCGTGTCGAGTGAAAAACTGTTTTTT. Translating gives CASSLSGTVSSEKLFF.

The chain's CDR3 is CASSKVRTEAFF. The CDR3 nucleotides read TGTGCCAGCAGCAAAGTTCGCACTGAAGCTTTCTTT. The rearrangement links TRBV21-1 to TRBJ1-1. TRBV21-1 is deemed a pseudogene. CDR3 length: 12 residues.

The chain joins TRBV7-2 to TRBJ2-2; possibly TRBD2 for D (6 bases). V lost 7 bases, J lost 4 bases, and 13 bases lay in between. The CDR3 spans 14 residues. Looked up from germline, CDR1 is SGHTA and CDR2 is FQGNSA. In DNA form, the CDR3 reads TGTGCCAGCACCAAACTGGAGGGCACCGGGGAGCTGTTTTTT. Its protein product is CASTKLEGTGELFF.